The 19 T cell receptor beta chains below come from one sample, sequenced in a study of human T cells and chemical hapten exposure (dated by TCRdb to the early 2020s). The time point label here, explained by the study, means: patch test 3, about 24 weeks after DPC sensitization. The treatment or condition label on this specimen signifies: therapeutic diphenylcyclopropenone sensitization with weekly scalp DPC. Libraries were built with RACE. The instrument given in TCRdb is NextSeq 500. TCRdb trimmed public reads at Q25 via fastp, called clones via MiXCR and kept in-frame beta chains. Each entry is one CDR3 protein sequence, shown with its most common DNA and genes. The sample records 30,000 or so distinct CDR3 sequences, about 5% of which are singletons. Of the sample, 5% to 7% falls within the top ten clones. Sequenced here: whole blood, sampled in connection with sensitization to the hapten diphenylcyclopropenone (DPC). These receptors originate from a man aged 25-45 years with alopecia areata. Some clones in this sample may be carry-over from other donors' samples.

This clonotype has ten or more counts. The DNA is left out, because the CDR3 cannot be placed on it with certainty; the CDR3 is given as TCRdb lists it. The chain employs TRBV30 and TRBJ2-2; the tabulated D call, TRBD2, remains unverified against the DNA. The CDR3 is 18 residues long, ends included. CDR1 is GTSNPN, CDR2 SVGIG, per germline (reference sequence). CDR3 in amino acids: CAWSRIGELFFGEGELFF.

Ten or more counts support this clonotype. The chain recombines TRBV6-5 with TRBJ2-2; TRBD2 matches 12 bases. Germline V lookup: CDR1 MNHEY, CDR2 SVGAGI. The junction had 8 bases not matched to a gene; V was cut back by 5 bases and J by 7 bases. There are 16 residues in the CDR3. For the CDR3, the DNA is TGTGCCAGCAGTGCCCCTAGCGGGAGGGCCGTCGGGGAGCTGTTTTTT. Translating it yields CASSAPSGRAVGELFF.

This clonotype appeared many times. The chain joins TRBV13 to TRBJ2-3; a weak D match, TRBD2 (6 bases). Germline loops: CDR1 PRHDT, CDR2 FYEKMQ (reference sequence). V was cut by 10 bases and J by 2 bases, with 19 bases left in between. The CDR3 contains 15 residues. The CDR3 sequence is CATSGGSRPTDTQYF. The CDR3 coding sequence is TGTGCCACCTCCGGAGGGTCCCGGCCCACAGATACGCAGTATTTT.

Many counts were recorded for this clonotype. The gene calls are TRBV12-3 or TRBV12-4 and TRBJ2-5; D is perhaps TRBD1 or TRBD2 (5 bases each). There are 14 residues in the CDR3. V shed 6 bases and J shed 5 bases, with 16 bases lying between them. The CDR3, as DNA: TGTGCCAGCAGCTCGGTGGGGGTAACGGAGACCCAGTACTTC. Its protein product is CASSSVGVTETQYF.

This clonotype was seen many times. This rearrangement joins TRBV11-2 to TRBJ2-7; D is uncertain. V was shortened by 0 bases and J by 3 bases, with 6 bases between the two germline ends. This CDR3 has 13 residues. Germline values: CDR1 SGHAT, CDR2 FQNNGV. CDR3 DNA sequence: TGTGCCAGCAGCTTAGAGAGACTCTACGAGCAGTACTTC. Protein sequence: CASSLERLYEQYF.

This clonotype was seen more than once but under ten times. With a much larger clone just one base away, this may be a read error. The chain carries TRBV6-1 and TRBJ1-2; possibly TRBD1 for D (5 bases). This CDR3 spans 15 amino acids. The germline V gene encodes CDR1 MNHNS and CDR2 SASEGT. The chain's CDR3 is CSSSAAGTESYGYTF. As DNA, the CDR3 is TGTTCCAGCAGTGCGGCCGGGACCGAAAGCTATGGCTACACCTTC.

This clonotype was seen at least ten times. The chain employs TRBV20-1 and TRBJ2-5, with TRBD2 matching 10 bases. Germline CDR1 reads DFQATT; CDR2 reads SNEGSKA (reference sequence). This CDR3 has 15 residues. V was clipped by 5 bases and J by 1 base; unmatched bases: 7. The CDR3 DNA reads TGCAGTGCTGCCGGGACTAGCGTAACCCAAGAGACCCAGTACTTC. Translation gives CSAAGTSVTQETQYF.

This clonotype was recorded at least ten times. The CDR3 loop reads CASSQVGYEQFF. The CDR3 nucleotides are TGTGCCAGCAGCCAAGTGGGGTATGAGCAGTTCTTC. The chain links TRBV3-1 to TRBJ2-1; D is uncertain. Germline V gene lookup returns CDR1 LGHDT and CDR2 YNNKEL (reference sequence). The V end was cut by 1 base, the J end by 8 bases, with 6 bases between. This CDR3 has 12 residues.

This clonotype has ten or more counts. V gene TRBV9 combines with J gene TRBJ2-5; TRBD2 matches at 7 bases. In germline, CDR1 is SGDLS, CDR2 YYNGEE. The ends lost 0 bases at V and 5 bases at J; junction bases unmatched: 10. The CDR3 runs 16 residues. CDR3 in DNA: TGTGCCAGCAGCGTAGACGTTCGAGCGGGGTACGAGACCCAGTACTTC. It codes for CASSVDVRAGYETQYF.

The table lists this clonotype with a few counts. This chain uses TRBV6-5 with TRBJ2-3, with a weak D call TRBD2 (6 bases). Trimming left V 8 bases short and J 0 bases short, with 18 bases between. Per the germline V gene, CDR1 is MNHEY and CDR2 is SVGAGI. This CDR3 contains 16 residues. Here the CDR3 DNA reads TGTGCCAGCGGACGGGAGCGAGTCATCAGCACAGATACGCAGTATTTT. This codes for CASGRERVISTDTQYF.

In the case of this clonotype: This may stem from a read error, because a much larger clone lies one nucleotide away. V usage is TRBV27 and J usage is TRBJ1-4, with 7 bases lining up with TRBD1. The junction had 9 bases not matched to a gene; V was cut back by 1 base and J by 10 bases. This CDR3 spans 15 amino acids. CDR1 and CDR2 (germline): MNHEY, SMNVEV (reference sequence). The CDR3 nucleotides read TGTGCCAGCAGTTTATTGAGGGGGCAGGGTCTAAAACTGTTTTTT. Its protein product is CASSLLRGQGLKLFF.

This clonotype came up many times. The chain carries TRBV25-1 and TRBJ1-1; 7 nucleotides agree with TRBD1. The CDR3 loop spans 15 amino acids. CDR1 is MGHDK and CDR2 is SYGVNS in the germline V gene. The J segment lost 3 bases and the V segment lost 6 bases, leaving 10 bases of the junction unmatched. The CDR3 here is CASSAPGQYYTEAFF. The CDR3 nucleotides read TGTGCCAGCAGCGCACCGGGACAGTACTACACTGAAGCTTTCTTT.

The table lists this clonotype with a count of one. Since a much larger clone is just one base distant, this may be a read error. The rearrangement uses TRBV20-1 and TRBJ2-1; D not certain. This CDR3 contains 11 residues. V was trimmed by 5 bases and J by 7 bases, leaving 9 bases between them. Germline V gene lookup returns CDR1 DFQATT and CDR2 SNEGSKA (reference sequence). The CDR3 loop reads CSAHLGNEQFF. In DNA form, the CDR3 reads TGCAGTGCTCACCTAGGGAATGAGCAGTTCTTC.

This clonotype was seen ten or more times. The chain is built from TRBV7-2 and TRBJ2-3; D is unclear. The germline V and J ends were trimmed by 5 bases and 3 bases, with 15 bases remaining between them. This CDR3 spans 15 amino acids. Germline assignment: CDR1 SGHTA and CDR2 FQGNSA. This CDR3 is CASSPAPPVTDTQYF. The DNA for the CDR3 is TGTGCCAGCAGCCCGGCACCTCCTGTGACAGATACGCAGTATTTT.

This clonotype was seen at least ten times. The V call is TRBV19, the J call TRBJ2-3, with D hard to call. Per the germline V gene, CDR1 is LNHDA and CDR2 is SQIVND (reference sequence). Trimming took 6 bases from V and 0 from J, leaving 10 bases between them. This CDR3 region has 14 residues. The CDR3 sequence: CASSRYGSTDTQYF. The CDR3 DNA sequence: TGTGCCAGTAGCCGGTACGGGAGCACAGATACGCAGTATTTT.

This clonotype was seen many times. This chain connects TRBV6-5 to TRBJ1-2, with 7 bases identical to TRBD1. Germline CDR1 and CDR2: MNHEY and SVGAGI. V shed 0 bases, J shed 4 bases, and the junction held 2 bases outside the gene matches. The CDR3 runs to 14 residues. CDR3 region: CASSYSGGGYGYTF. CDR3 DNA sequence: TGTGCCAGCAGTTACTCAGGGGGCGGCTATGGCTACACCTTC.

In this sample, this clonotype turned up many times. J is TRBJ2-5 and V is TRBV14; the match to TRBD2 covers 7 bases. The CDR3 is 14 residues long. Unmatched junction bases numbered 5, after V lost 4 bases and J lost 3 bases. The germline CDR1 and CDR2 sequences are SGHDN and FVKESK. The CDR3 nucleotides read TGTGCCAGCAGCCCCTTCGCGGGGGAAGAGACCCAGTACTTC. This sequence encodes CASSPFAGEETQYF. The full variable domain, rest sourced from reference TRBV14 and TRBJ2-5, is EAGVTQFPSHSVIEKGQTVTLRCDPISGHDNLYWYRRVMGKEIKFLLHFVKESKQDESGMPNNRFLAERTGGTYSTLKVQPAELEDSGVYFCASSPFAGEETQYFGPGTRLLVL.

There are a few counts of this clonotype. CDR3 protein: CASSYSNSVETQYF. The DNA of the CDR3 is TGTGCCAGCAGTTACTCGAATAGTGTAGAGACCCAGTACTTC. This sequence joins TRBV6-6 and TRBJ2-5; D gene unclear. The CDR3 is made up of 14 amino acids. V lost 0 bases to trimming and J lost 4 bases, with 9 bases between them. Germline CDR1 and CDR2: MNHNY and SVGAGI (reference sequence).

This chain connects TRBV29-1 to TRBJ2-7; 7 bases match TRBD1. The CDR3 extends over 13 amino acids. Germline loops: CDR1 SQVTM, CDR2 ANQGSEA. The junction had 8 bases not matched to a gene; V was cut back by 7 bases and J by 2 bases. The CDR3 sequence is CSAIGQVAYEQYF. The CDR3 DNA is TGCAGCGCAATAGGACAGGTCGCCTACGAGCAGTACTTC.